The T cell receptor (beta chain) described here comes from a study of blood T cell repertoires in COVID-19 (dated by TCRdb to 2019 to 2021). As for the study more broadly: Collaborator samples came from the United States, Italy and Spain and covered acute and convalescent phases of COVID-19. A freely available public database, intended as a resource for researchers studying the immune response to SARS-CoV-2, is where the repertoires were released. Subjects who had been exposed to COVID-19, were actively infected with it, or had recovered from it provided the deeply sampled blood TCRbeta repertoires that made up the dataset. The material from the prospective study consisted of cDNA or gDNA derived from T cells, B-cell-depleted T cells, or PBMCs. The samples were drawn from the first 160 participants of the ongoing ImmuneRACE study and from some 1,300 subjects provided by 6 global collaborators. Where available, HLA class I and class II types were obtained from metadata supplied by the sample provider rather than from assay-based typing. Sample metadata almost always included a de-identified subject ID, COVID-19 status, age in years and sex.

To note about this clone: Its antigen is not yet known. No much larger clone exists at a distance of one base, and base qualities are not known.

Unmatched junction bases come to 7, with V trimmed by 11 bases and J by 2 bases. Taken from the germline V gene, the CDR1 and CDR2 loops are MDHEN and SYDVKM. From its cysteine to its phenylalanine, the CDR3 spans 15 amino acids. The kept DNA is CDR3 alone, 45 bases in frame from the first base. TCRbeta CDR3 regions were amplified from genomic DNA using the immunoSEQ Assay, a bias-controlled multiplex PCR. In the source study's methods: The number of nucleated cells in each sample was estimated by amplification of reference gene primers within the assay. To quantify the absolute abundance of each unique TCRbeta CDR3 rearrangement, sequence reads were collapsed and filtered. For each sample, productive Simpson clonality was calculated as the square root of Simpson's diversity index over productive rearrangements. TCRdb retrieved this table from immuneACCESS and kept in-frame rearrangements only. Not all clones are present; in checked studies, unresolved V genes account for under half, and no reason is known for the remainder. Clone size and V and J calls were adopted from that table, with D and trimming inferred from the DNA. The table for this sample lists some 250,000 clones; more than 65% of them were counted only once. The ten largest clones represent roughly 3% of the sample.

Each collaborating institution followed its own protocols to collect whole blood in K2EDTA tubes. For TCRbeta analysis, collaborators shipped samples in one of three forms: frozen whole blood, isolated PBMCs, or DNA extracted from either of those sample types. The paper as a whole reports these results and caveats: Clinical and demographic metadata were provided uncurated, with the amount varying by source and participant.

This sequence uses TRBV28 and TRBJ2-7; a stretch of 15 junction bases matches TRBD2. The sample comprised peripheral blood. This TCR was sampled from a woman under 30 with acute or convalescent COVID-19. In nucleotides, the sequence is TGTGCCTCGGGACTAGCGGGGGGCCCGGCCTACGAGCAGTACTTC. Protein translation: CASGLAGGPAYEQYF.